Below, one T cell receptor (beta chain) is given with its context. What antigen it recognizes has not been identified. Base qualities are not provided; no much larger clone lies one nucleotide away. This sample is drawn from a study of Ad26.COV2.S vaccination and SARS-CoV-2 variants (dated by TCRdb to the early 2020s). Regarding the study in general: Vaccine-arm donors came from COV1001, a multicentre, randomized, double-blind, placebo-controlled phase I-IIa trial of Ad26.COV2.S in healthy adults. Ad26.COV2.S was administered intramuscularly at a dose of 5x10^10 or 1x10^11 viral particles, either as one shot or as two shots given 56 days apart. Sequencing of the TCRbeta repertoire served to evaluate the specificity and breadth of SARS-CoV-2-reactive T cell receptors following Ad26.COV2.S vaccination. The TCR-sequenced set comprised around 30 samples: approximately 20 Ad26.COV2.S vaccine recipients, 5 placebo recipients and 8 SARS-CoV-2 convalescent individuals. Trial participants were randomized into five groups of five, in which low-dose or high-dose Ad26.COV2.S was given once or twice, or placebo was given on both occasions. Investigators remained blinded to trial group allocation during experiments and outcome assessment. What the authors observed across the whole study: The authors noted that total T cell responses may have been underestimated by the TCR breadth and depth analyses. The study was not powered for comparison of responses between vaccine doses or regimens. Non-spike TCR breadth was comparable between vaccine and placebo recipients, consistent with the vaccine containing only spike. After vaccination, spike-specific CD8+ and CD4+ T cell responses were reported to show substantial breadth. Compared with placebo recipients, Ad26.COV2.S recipients showed higher spike-specific TCR breadth (P = 0.0014).

In light of the paper, this sample's treatment or condition label describes: about 20 received Ad26.COV2.S at low or high dose, single or two shots; about 5 received placebo; per-sample allocation not given. For vaccine and placebo recipients, the sequenced repertoires came from samples collected on day 63 after the first injection. Cohort 1b enrolled 25 or so adults aged 18-55 years at a single site in Boston, USA, between 29 July and 7 August 2020. As a vaccine, Ad26.COV2.S was a replication-incompetent adenovirus type 26 vector that expressed a prefusion-stabilized SARS-CoV-2 spike protein derived from the original Wuhan strain. CDR1 is given as MGHRA and CDR2 as YSYEKL, both from the germline V gene. Including cysteine and phenylalanine, the CDR3 has 15 amino acids. Just CDR3 DNA is preserved here, 45 bases in frame from base 1. The junction carries 9 bases between V and J, which are trimmed by 1 base and 0 bases respectively.

TCRbeta CDR3 regions were sequenced with the immunoSEQ Assay. After extraction, genomic DNA underwent amplification by bias-controlled multiplex PCR, followed by high-throughput sequencing. The original pipeline was this. To quantify the absolute abundance of every unique TCRbeta CDR3 region, sequences were collapsed and filtered. T cell fraction was estimated by normalizing TCRbeta template counts to usable DNA, with usable DNA measured through amplification of reference genes found in all nucleated cells. Repertoire TCRs were annotated as SARS-CoV-2-specific when V gene, CDR3 amino acid sequence and J gene were exactly matched to a known reactive TCR set. The reference SARS-CoV-2 TCR set came from MIRA and was filtered for enrichment in COVID-19-positive ImmuneCODE repertoires, removing public or cross-reactive TCRs. Using the MIRA antigens, annotated TCRs were further analysed by specific ORF or by position within an ORF. Breadth was defined as annotated unique rearrangements over total unique productive rearrangements; depth was the summed frequency of those rearrangements. Group comparisons of TCR breadth used two-sided Wilcoxon rank-sum tests. TCRdb carries this immuneACCESS record with in-frame sequences only. Its versions omit some clonotypes, under half of them owing to an unresolved V gene in the studies checked, with the rest unexplained. Clone size and V and J calls were adopted from that table, with D and trimming inferred from the DNA. This sample holds around 300,000 clones; about 90% were observed only once. The top ten hold roughly 6% of the sample.

Rearrangement joined TRBV4-1 to TRBJ1-1; the best D guess is TRBD1, with 5 bases matching. The sample consisted of peripheral blood, taken in a trial of Ad26.COV2.S vaccine versus placebo. This TCR derives from a person between 18 and 65 years old who received the Ad26.COV2.S COVID-19 vaccine or a placebo. The DNA sequence reads TGCGCCAGCAGCCAAGGGGCAGGGTTGAACACTGAAGCTTTCTTT. This encodes CASSQGAGLNTEAFF.